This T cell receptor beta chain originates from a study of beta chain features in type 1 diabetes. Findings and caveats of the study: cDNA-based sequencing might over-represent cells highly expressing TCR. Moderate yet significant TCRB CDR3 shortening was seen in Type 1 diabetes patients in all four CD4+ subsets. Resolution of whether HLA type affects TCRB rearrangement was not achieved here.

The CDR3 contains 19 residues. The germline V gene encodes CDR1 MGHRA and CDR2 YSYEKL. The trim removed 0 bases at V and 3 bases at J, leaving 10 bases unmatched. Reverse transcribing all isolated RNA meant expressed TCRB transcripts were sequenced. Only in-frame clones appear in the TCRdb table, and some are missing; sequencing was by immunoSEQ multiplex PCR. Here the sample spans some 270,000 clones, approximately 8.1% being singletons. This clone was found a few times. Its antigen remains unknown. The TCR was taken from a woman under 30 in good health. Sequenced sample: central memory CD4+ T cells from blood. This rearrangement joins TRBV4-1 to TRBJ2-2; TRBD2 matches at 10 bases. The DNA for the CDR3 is TGCGCCAGCAGCCAAGATCTCCGCGCGAGCGGGGGGGACACCGGGGAGCTGTTTTTT. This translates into CASSQDLRASGGDTGELFF.